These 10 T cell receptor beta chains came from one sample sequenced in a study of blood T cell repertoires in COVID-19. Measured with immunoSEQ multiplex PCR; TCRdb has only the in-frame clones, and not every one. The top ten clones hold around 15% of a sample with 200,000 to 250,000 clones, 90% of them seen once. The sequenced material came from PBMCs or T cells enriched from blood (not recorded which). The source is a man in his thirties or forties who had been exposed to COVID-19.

The CDR3 bases are TGTGCCAGCAGCTCCGGGACAGGGGTCAGGTCACCCCTCCACTTT. Translation gives CASSSGTGVRSPLHF. V is TRBV7-9 and J is TRBJ1-6, with 10 nucleotides matching TRBD1. The CDR3 covers 15 residues. CDR1 and CDR2 from the germline V gene are SEHNR and FQNEAQ (reference sequence). Trimming at V came to 4 bases and at J to 10 bases, leaving 7 bases not matched to a gene.

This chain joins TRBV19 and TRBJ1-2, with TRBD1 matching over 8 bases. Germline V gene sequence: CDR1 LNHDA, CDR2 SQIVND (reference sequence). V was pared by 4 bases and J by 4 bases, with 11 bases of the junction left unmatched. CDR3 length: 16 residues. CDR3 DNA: TGTGCCAGTAGTACCCAGGGGGCGACCGACGTCTATGGCTACACCTTC. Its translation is CASSTQGATDVYGYTF.

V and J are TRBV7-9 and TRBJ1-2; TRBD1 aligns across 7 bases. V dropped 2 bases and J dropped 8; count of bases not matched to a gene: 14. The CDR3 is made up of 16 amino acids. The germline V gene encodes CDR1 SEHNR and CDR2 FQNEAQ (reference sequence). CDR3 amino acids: CASSLIVSRGRRGYTF. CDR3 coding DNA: TGTGCCAGCAGCTTAATTGTTTCAAGGGGGCGAAGGGGCTACACCTTC.

The CDR3 reads CASGQGIFNEQFF. In DNA form, the CDR3 reads TGCGCCAGCGGACAGGGGATCTTTAATGAGCAGTTCTTC. The chain couples TRBV5-1 to TRBJ2-1; 9 nucleotides agree with TRBD1. V dropped 7 bases and J dropped 7; count of bases not matched to a gene: 6. This CDR3 spans 13 amino acids. Germline V gene sequence: CDR1 SGHRS, CDR2 YFSETQ.

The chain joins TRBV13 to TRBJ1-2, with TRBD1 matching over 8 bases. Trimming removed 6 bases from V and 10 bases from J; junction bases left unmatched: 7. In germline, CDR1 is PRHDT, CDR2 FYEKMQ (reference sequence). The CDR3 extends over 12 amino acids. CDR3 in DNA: TGTGCCAGCAGTCAGGGGGCGGTGGACTACACCTTC. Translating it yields CASSQGAVDYTF.

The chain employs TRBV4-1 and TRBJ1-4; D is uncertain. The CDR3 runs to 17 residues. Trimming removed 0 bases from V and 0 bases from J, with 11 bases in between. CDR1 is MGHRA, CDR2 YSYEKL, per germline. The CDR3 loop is CASSQDPQAATNEKLFF. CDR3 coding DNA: TGCGCCAGCAGCCAAGACCCGCAGGCCGCAACTAATGAAAAACTGTTTTTT.

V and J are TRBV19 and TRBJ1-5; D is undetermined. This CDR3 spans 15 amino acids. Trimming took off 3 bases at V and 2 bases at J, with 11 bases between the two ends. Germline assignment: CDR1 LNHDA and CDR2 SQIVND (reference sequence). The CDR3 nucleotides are TGTGCCAGTAGTATCGCCGGGTGGGGCAATCAGCCCCAGCATTTT. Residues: CASSIAGWGNQPQHF.

The DNA of the CDR3 is TGCAGCGTGACAGGGGCAGGGGCTTCCTACGAGCAGTACTTC. Its translation: CSVTGAGASYEQYF. The chain uses TRBV29-1 and TRBJ2-7, with 8 bases that match TRBD1. Looked up from germline, CDR1 is SQVTM and CDR2 is ANQGSEA. The CDR3 contains 14 residues. Germline trimming cut 6 bases from V and 1 base from J; bases unmatched to any gene: 8.

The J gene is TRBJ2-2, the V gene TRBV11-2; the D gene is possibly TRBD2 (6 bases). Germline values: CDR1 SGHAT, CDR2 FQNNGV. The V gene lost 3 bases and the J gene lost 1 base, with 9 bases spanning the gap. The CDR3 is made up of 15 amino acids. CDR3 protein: CASSFRGVNTGELFF. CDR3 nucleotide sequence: TGTGCCAGCAGCTTCCGCGGGGTGAACACCGGGGAGCTGTTTTTT.

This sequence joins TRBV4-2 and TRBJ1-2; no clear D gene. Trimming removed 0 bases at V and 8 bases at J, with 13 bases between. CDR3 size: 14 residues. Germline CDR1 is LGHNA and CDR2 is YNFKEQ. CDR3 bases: TGTGCCAGCAGCCAAGATCGGCGGGATGTGGGCTACACCTTC. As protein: CASSQDRRDVGYTF.